This T cell receptor beta chain originates from a study of T cell responses to AZD1222 COVID-19 vaccine (dated by TCRdb to the early 2020s). Some background on the complete study: AZD1222 recipients with second doses at about 4 weeks or about 12 weeks were pooled, because spike-specific TCR depth and breadth did not differ between schedules. TCR sequencing was performed for 230 to 250 trial participants, of whom around 200 were given two doses of AZD1222 and around 26 were given two doses of MenACWY control vaccine. Enrollment into the trials was organized by age into subgroups of 18-55, 56-69 and 70-plus years, and those subgroups contained approximately 160, 26 and 62 TCR-sequenced participants, respectively.

This specimen's time point label, per the study, means: baseline before first vaccination. Vaccinee samples were obtained from the UK trials COV001 and COV002, which included a single-blind randomized controlled phase 2/3 trial of AZD1222 (ChAdOx1 nCoV-19) in healthy adults. For TCRbeta chain sequencing, PBMC samples from trial participants were taken at day 0 and at day 28 after the second dose. The CDR3 regions of human TCRbeta chains were analyzed by immunosequencing. As for the authors' bioinformatics: Repertoire TCRs were checked for matches against a reference library of SARS-CoV-2-specific TCRs that had been generated using the MIRA antigen-specificity platform. Breadth was defined as the fraction of unique TCRs that were SARS-CoV-2-associated. Depth was defined as the fraction of total T cells that were SARS-CoV-2-associated. Using the MIRA data, each spike-specific TCR was assigned both to the spike region to which the TCR was reactive and to a CD4 or CD8 class. Log10-transformed breadth and depth values were compared by one-way ANOVA with Sidak's multiple comparisons tests. TCRdb obtained this table from immuneACCESS and retained in-frame rearrangements with V and J assigned. These tables miss some clones; where compared with another copy, unresolved V genes account for less than half of the shortfall, and the remainder is unexplained. The V and J calls and clone size are taken from that table; D and trimming were inferred from the DNA. In this sample the table shows 160,000 or so clones, just over 90% of which occur a single time. The ten biggest clones cover 1.5% to 2% of the sample.

Note on this clone: Its antigen target is currently unknown. No quality values exist for individual bases; no much larger clone is one base distant.

What the work shows at the level of the full study, not this receptor alone: The whole spike protein was spanned by vaccine-associated CD4 TCRs, and dominant responses were seen in regions 160-218 and 743-854. Reportedly, close to half of the unique spike-specific TCRs recognized epitopes lying outside the regions that are mutated in the B.1.351 and B.1.1.7 variants. Participants were mostly white British and included more females than males, and it was suggested by the authors that clonal diversity may have been underestimated. No day 14 peak-response samples were available, so repertoires were characterized only after the peak T cell response. Conclusions about previously exposed vaccinees are limited because only a handful of AZD1222 recipients were SARS-CoV-2 seropositive at baseline. In the small 56-69-year group, the increase in depth fell short of significance, most likely because of low power. After two AZD1222 doses, both the breadth and the depth of spike-specific TCRs were significantly higher than at day 0 and than in MenACWY recipients.

Trimming removed 5 bases from V and 10 bases from J; the gene matches leave 5 bases unexplained. From the germline V gene, CDR1 is MGHRA and CDR2 is YSYEKL. Spanning cysteine to phenylalanine, the CDR3 consists of 13 amino acids. The kept DNA is CDR3 alone, 39 bases in frame from the first base. This clonotype was sampled from an adult in good health. Specimen: peripheral blood, collected on day 0 of AZD1222 vaccination. The V and J segments used are TRBV4-1 and TRBJ2-1, with TRBD2 matching 10 junction bases. The nucleotides read TGCGCCAGCAGCGGTACTAGCGGGAACGAGCAGTTCTTC. Its coded protein is CASSGTSGNEQFF.